The clone carrying this T cell receptor (beta chain) appeared once. The sample originates from a study of blood T cell repertoires in COVID-19. Looking at the study overall: Sources were T cells, B-cell-depleted T cells, or PBMCs; the material itself was cDNA or gDNA.

Under the authors' procedure: Reference gene primer amplification in the assay estimated nucleated cell counts. The table came from immunoSEQ multiplex PCR; TCRdb's copy has only in-frame clones and leaves some out. V, J and clone size are those of that table, while D and trimming were read from the DNA. The top ten hold 8.2% of the sample, which has 200,000 to 250,000 clones, 82% seen once. This CDR3 has 14 residues. Trimming pared 3 bases from V and 6 bases from J, leaving 14 bases between. The V gene's germline CDR1 is KGHSH and CDR2 LQKENI. It was during active infection that Seattle patients were enrolled and then longitudinally followed.

V gene TRBV18 combines with J gene TRBJ1-2; possibly TRBD1 for D (6 bases). The sample taken for sequencing was peripheral blood. This receptor was identified in an elderly woman with COVID-19, enrolled during active disease. The CDR3 loop reads CASSPPGTLHGYTF. In DNA form, the CDR3 reads TGTGCCAGCTCACCTCCCGGGACACTTCATGGCTACACCTTC.